This entry lists 25 T cell receptor beta chains sequenced from one sample in a study of T cells after yellow fever vaccination. MiXCR, run by TCRdb on the 5' RACE reads, gives a single entry per CDR3 protein. The sample lists a few hundred thousand distinct CDR3 sequences; 6.2% were seen once. The sample was PBMCs, taken 5 days after the yellow fever booster vaccination. The receptors come from a man under 40 who received the YFV17D yellow fever vaccine.

In this sample, this clonotype turned up a few times. V usage is TRBV27 and J usage is TRBJ2-5; a weak D match, TRBD1 (5 bases). Trimming removed 8 bases at V and 5 bases at J, with 15 bases between. Germline V gene sequence: CDR1 MNHEY, CDR2 SMNVEV (reference sequence). This CDR3 contains 13 residues. CDR3 nucleotide sequence: TGTGCCAGCGGCCAGGGTCTGAGGGAGACCCAGTACTTC. Its translation is CASGQGLRETQYF.

This clonotype was detected a few times. The J gene is TRBJ2-1, the V gene TRBV19; 13 bases agree with TRBD2. Unmatched junction bases numbered 13, after V lost 6 bases and J lost 8 bases. CDR1 and CDR2 from the germline V gene are LNHDA and SQIVND (reference sequence). The CDR3 is 17 residues long. For the CDR3, the DNA is TGTGCCAGTAGCTTCTATCGGACTAGCGGGAGAAGGGATGAGCAGTTCTTC. Amino acid sequence: CASSFYRTSGRRDEQFF.

This clonotype occurred a few times. V and J are TRBV20-1 and TRBJ1-4; D is perhaps TRBD1 (5 bases). Germline CDR1 and CDR2: DFQATT and SNEGSKA (reference sequence). Trimming cost V 3 bases and J 7 bases, with 12 bases left between them. This CDR3 spans 13 amino acids. CDR3: CSASDRGSEKLFF. In nucleotides, the CDR3 is TGCAGTGCTAGTGATAGGGGAAGTGAAAAACTGTTTTTT.

This clonotype was counted at least ten times. The rearrangement joins TRBV5-5 to TRBJ2-6; D not resolved. CDR1 SGHKS and CDR2 YYEKEE come from the germline V gene (reference sequence). With 4 bases removed from V and 0 bases from J, the gap between germline ends came to 8 bases. The CDR3 is made up of 15 amino acids. The CDR3 reads CASSPASSGANVLTF. The CDR3 DNA sequence: TGTGCCAGCAGCCCGGCGAGCTCTGGGGCCAACGTCCTGACTTTC.

The V and J genes are TRBV18 and TRBJ2-2; D is possibly TRBD2 (6 bases). CDR1 KGHSH and CDR2 LQKENI come from the germline V gene. The germline V and J ends were trimmed by 5 bases and 2 bases, with 12 bases remaining between them. The CDR3 sequence is 15 residues long. The CDR3 reads CASSWRDGNTGELFF. Here the CDR3 DNA reads TGTGCCAGCTCATGGCGGGATGGAAACACCGGGGAGCTGTTTTTT.

The chain couples TRBV27 to TRBJ1-2; unclear D gene. Trimming pared 4 bases from V and 0 bases from J, leaving 6 bases between. This CDR3 is 13 amino acids long. The germline V gene has CDR1 MNHEY and CDR2 SMNVEV (reference sequence). In nucleotides, the CDR3 is TGTGCCAGCAGTTCCCAGTCTAACTATGGCTACACCTTC. Translation gives CASSSQSNYGYTF.

This clonotype came up many times. CDR3: CSARDRGGSEQYF. The CDR3 DNA reads TGCAGTGCTAGAGACCGTGGGGGCTCCGAGCAGTACTTC. This chain connects TRBV20-1 to TRBJ2-7; D perhaps matches TRBD1 (6 bases). V dropped 0 bases and J dropped 6 bases, with 12 bases sitting between them. This CDR3 comprises 13 residues. Germline-derived CDR1 and CDR2 are DFQATT and SNEGSKA (reference sequence).

In regard to this clonotype: A much larger clonotype is one base distant, so this may be a read error. The chain links TRBV6-4 to TRBJ2-2; perhaps TRBD1 as D (6 bases). The CDR3 consists of 14 residues. The V and J ends lost 3 bases and 1 base respectively, with 6 bases between them. Per the germline V gene, CDR1 is MRHNA and CDR2 is SNTAGT. The CDR3 bases are TGTGCCAGCAGTGAGGACAGGAACACCGGGGAGCTGTTTTTT. Protein: CASSEDRNTGELFF.

A few counts support this clonotype. This chain connects TRBV7-2 to TRBJ2-3, with D tentatively TRBD1 or TRBD2 (5 bases each). Between the trimmed V and J ends, which lost 0 bases and 0 bases, there was a span of 16 bases. The CDR3 is 18 amino acids. Germline CDR1 SGHTA, CDR2 FQGNSA. CDR3 DNA sequence: TGTGCCAGCAGCTTAGCGGGGACCCGCCCGACTAGCACAGATACGCAGTATTTT. Translating gives CASSLAGTRPTSTDTQYF. The variable domain in full, completed from reference TRBV7-2 and TRBJ2-3, reads GAGVSQSPSNKVTEKGKDVELRCDPISGHTALYWYRQSLGQGLEFLIYFQGNSAPDKSGLPSDRFSAERTGGSVSTLTIQRTQQEDSAVYLCASSLAGTRPTSTDTQYFGPGTRLTVL.

This clonotype was seen many times. V usage is TRBV29-1 and J usage is TRBJ2-3, with no clear D. Looked up from germline, CDR1 is SQVTM and CDR2 is ANQGSEA. V lost 4 bases, J lost 2 bases, and 7 bases lay in between. The CDR3 runs 12 residues. In DNA form, the CDR3 reads TGCAGCGTTGTGAAGATCACAGATACGCAGTATTTT. Amino acids: CSVVKITDTQYF.

The V call is TRBV28, the J call TRBJ2-3; 8 bases fit TRBD1. The J segment lost 1 base and the V segment lost 5 bases, leaving 5 bases of the junction unmatched. Germline CDR1 MDHEN, CDR2 SYDVKM. This CDR3 is 15 amino acids long. The CDR3 DNA sequence: TGTGCCAGCAGTCACAGGGGGACGGGCACAGATACGCAGTATTTT. Its translation: CASSHRGTGTDTQYF.

In this sample, this clonotype turned up a few times. The chain employs TRBV6-2 or TRBV6-3 and TRBJ1-5; D is uncertain. Germline V gene sequence: CDR1 MNHEY, CDR2 SVGEGT. CDR3 length equals 14 residues. V lost 2 bases, J lost 7 bases, and 12 bases lay in between. CDR3 protein: CASSYGSEWQPQHF. CDR3 DNA: TGTGCCAGCAGTTACGGCTCGGAGTGGCAGCCCCAGCATTTT.

The chain joins TRBV21-1 to TRBJ2-3. TRBV21-1 is listed as a pseudogene. This CDR3 is 14 amino acids long. The CDR3, as DNA: TGTGCCAGCAGCCGGGGTTCCCACACAGATACGCAGTATTTT. Residues: CASSRGSHTDTQYF.

The V gene is TRBV25-1, the J gene TRBJ2-2; no clear D. The CDR3 extends over 13 amino acids. CDR1 and CDR2 (germline): MGHDK, SYGVNS. Deletions cut 4 bases from V and 4 bases from J, with 7 bases between. DNA for the CDR3: TGTGCCAGCAGTGTTACTCGCACCGGGGAGCTGTTTTTT. Its protein is CASSVTRTGELFF.

The rearrangement links TRBV20-1 to TRBJ2-3; possibly TRBD2 for D (5 bases). Germline V CDR1 and CDR2: DFQATT, SNEGSKA (reference sequence). The CDR3 contains 14 residues. Trimming took 6 bases from V and 2 from J, leaving 15 bases between them. CDR3 protein: CSAPPAGPTDTQYF. Written as DNA, the CDR3 is TGCAGTGCCCCCCCCGCGGGTCCCACAGATACGCAGTATTTT.

This clonotype was found many times. The chain joins TRBV21-1 to TRBJ2-1; whether TRBD2, the table's D call, matches the DNA was not checked. TRBV21-1 counts as a pseudogene. The CDR3 is made up of 16 amino acids. As DNA, the CDR3 is TGTGCCAGCAGCAGAAACCCTAGCGGGTGTGCCCATGAGCAGTTCTTC. Its translation is CASSRNPSGCAHEQFF.

The chain is built from TRBV7-2 and TRBJ2-1; no clear D. V was cut by 0 bases and J by 5 bases, with 11 bases left in between. CDR3 length: 15 amino acids. Germline assignment: CDR1 SGHTA and CDR2 FQGNSA. The CDR3 bases are TGTGCCAGCAGCTTAGCGCAATCCCCAGACAATGAGCAGTTCTTC. Translation gives CASSLAQSPDNEQFF.

Points on this clonotype: An end of the junction differs from the germline gene, which may be a read error. The DNA of the CDR3 is TGTGCCAGCGGGGGTAGCACAGATACGCACTATTTT. Translation: CASGGSTDTHYF. The chain has TRBV3-1 and TRBJ2-3, with D possibly called TRBD1 or TRBD2 (5 bases each). Germline-derived CDR1 and CDR2 are LGHDT and YNNKEL (reference sequence). The CDR3 covers 12 residues.

This clonotype was observed a handful of times. The chain recombines TRBV7-2 with TRBJ2-4; a weak D match, TRBD1 (6 bases). The CDR3 loop spans 15 amino acids. Trimming took off 5 bases at V and 8 bases at J, with 19 bases between the two ends. CDR1 is SGHTA and CDR2 is FQGNSA in the germline V gene. CDR3 DNA: TGTGCCAGCAGCCCGTTACAGGGTTCAGGGGACATTCAGTACTTC. Protein: CASSPLQGSGDIQYF.

This clonotype showed up just a few times. The chain carries TRBV29-1 and TRBJ2-4, with 8 nucleotides matching TRBD1. CDR1 and CDR2 (germline): SQVTM, ANQGSEA. The V gene end was trimmed by 5 bases and the J gene end by 5 bases; junction bases not matched to a gene: 17. The CDR3 is 17 amino acids. The CDR3 DNA reads TGCAGCGTTCGGACAGGGCCAGGCCTACGTGGGGAAAACATTCAGTACTTC. Encoded protein: CSVRTGPGLRGENIQYF.

This clonotype was counted at least ten times. The chain has TRBV20-1 and TRBJ2-1, with TRBD2 identical over 12 bases. Germline V CDR1 and CDR2: DFQATT, SNEGSKA (reference sequence). The CDR3 length is 16 residues. The V and J ends lost 3 bases and 5 bases, in that order; junction bases with no gene match: 8. The CDR3 is CSASLAGGRSNNEQFF. CDR3 nucleotides: TGCAGTGCTAGTCTAGCGGGAGGGCGATCTAACAATGAGCAGTTCTTC.

This clonotype was seen repeatedly, ten times or more. This rearrangement joins TRBV5-1 to TRBJ2-2; TRBD1 aligns across 8 bases. J lost 6 bases, V lost 4 bases, and 8 bases had no gene match. Per the germline V gene, CDR1 is SGHRS and CDR2 is YFSETQ. The CDR3 has 15 amino acids. As DNA, the CDR3 is TGCGCCAGCAGCGACAGGGGAAAAGGGGCCGGGGAGCTGTTTTTT. The encoded protein is CASSDRGKGAGELFF.

In this sample, this clonotype turned up many times. V gene TRBV20-1 combines with J gene TRBJ2-1; D ambiguous. There are 10 residues in the CDR3. V gave up 3 bases and J gave up 7 bases, with 4 bases separating them. Germline loops: CDR1 DFQATT, CDR2 SNEGSKA (reference sequence). The CDR3 nucleotides read TGCAGTGCTAGGCATAATGAGCAGTTCTTC. This encodes CSARHNEQFF.

Remarks on this clonotype: Relative to the germline gene, one junction end is altered; a read error may explain this. The V and J genes are TRBV20-1 and TRBJ2-2, with D uncertain. The CDR3 has 15 amino acids. Germline CDR1 DFQATT, CDR2 SNEGSKA (reference sequence). The CDR3 spells CCARPGSSNTGELFF. Here the CDR3 DNA reads TGCTGTGCTAGGCCTGGTTCTTCGAACACCGGGGAGCTGTTTTTT.

This clonotype was found many times. The V call is TRBV10-3, the J call TRBJ1-4; D uncertain. The CDR3 loop spans 13 amino acids. V gave up 6 bases and J gave up 8 bases, with 13 bases separating them. Germline CDR1 and CDR2: ENHRY and SYGVKD. CDR3 residues: CAIRDSEEEKLFF. DNA for the CDR3: TGTGCCATCAGGGACTCAGAGGAGGAAAAACTGTTTTTT.